A single T cell receptor beta chain is shown here with its context. Its antigen is unknown. This entry belongs to a study of CD8 T cells in Susac syndrome. About 0.5 to 1 ug RNA was reverse transcribed with random hexamers. Amplification of TCR beta CDR3 was carried out by immunoSEQ multiplex PCR, which covered 54 Vbeta and 13 Jbeta segments. TCRdb recomputed calls from the immunoSEQ multiplex PCR reads with MiXCR, one row per CDR3 protein. The sample has fewer than 350,000 distinct CDR3 sequences; 65% to 90% are singletons. TCR beta sequencing covered blood CD8+ and CD4+ T cells. Multiple sclerosis controls were treatment-naive patients with stable or active relapsing-remitting disease. The CDR3 runs 8 residues. Germline lookup yields CDR1 SQVTM and CDR2 ANQGSEA. The V end lost 7 bases, the J end lost 10 bases, and 7 bases lay between the germline ends. Study-wide points: Individuals included in the TCR sequencing and HLA analysis were acknowledged by the study to be relatively few in number.

The V and J genes are TRBV29-1 and TRBJ1-2; D is ambiguous. The sample taken for sequencing was CD8+ T cells from PBMCs. This TCR came from a human donor with multiple sclerosis. CDR3: CSADIYTF. CDR3 coding DNA: TGCAGCGCCGATATCTACACCTTC.